Given below is one TCR beta chain in context. What it binds is unknown. This specimen comes from a study of T cell responses to AZD1222 COVID-19 vaccine. Whole-study findings and limits: Unmutated regions of variants are reportedly targeted by nearly half of spike-specific TCRs. Most donors were white British, females outnumbered males, and clonal diversity was possibly underestimated. Spike was spanned by vaccine-associated CD4 TCRs, with dominance at 160-218 and 743-854.

The CDR3 has 13 residues. V lost 1 base and J lost 7; bases outside the gene matches: 3. The method was immunoSEQ multiplex PCR; TCRdb's version includes in-frame clones alone and lacks a portion of them. This repertoire shows approximately 100,000 clones, about 87% found once; its top ten account for around 4%. The material was peripheral blood, obtained 28 days after the second AZD1222 dose. The rearrangement uses TRBV12-3 or TRBV12-4 and TRBJ1-2, with 7 bases aligning to TRBD1. This clonotype was obtained from an adult who received the AZD1222 COVID-19 vaccine. The CDR3 here is CASSLGTGLGYTF. The CDR3 coding sequence is TGTGCCAGCAGTTTAGGGACAGGACTTGGCTACACCTTC.